Reported below is one T cell receptor beta chain. The data derive from a study of blood T cell repertoires in COVID-19. Study summary: Recovery among Cohort 3 donors was established by two negative PCRs, clearance, or symptom resolution.

The assay was immunoSEQ multiplex PCR, and TCRdb's table has in-frame clones only and misses some. This table holds about 190,000 clones, around 86% found once. Trimming removed 8 bases at V and 0 bases at J, with 9 bases between. The CDR3 sequence is 13 residues long. Germline CDR1 and CDR2: SEHNR and FQNEAQ (reference sequence). The rearrangement links TRBV7-9 to TRBJ2-3, with a weak D call TRBD2 (6 bases). Sequenced sample: PBMCs or T cells enriched from blood (not recorded which). The sequence was obtained from a middle-aged woman in a cohort exposed to, infected with or recovered from COVID-19 (not recorded which). The CDR3 bases are TGTGCCAGCGGGGGGACCAGCACAGATACGCAGTATTTT. Amino acid sequence: CASGGTSTDTQYF.